The clone carrying this T cell receptor (beta chain) has only one observation. These data are taken from a study of blood T cell repertoires in COVID-19. Study at large: The samples span acute and convalescent COVID-19 from the United States, Italy and Spain. T cells, B-cell-depleted T cells, or PBMCs provided the cDNA or gDNA that served as material.

Trimming left V 4 bases short and J 0 bases short, with 4 bases between. This CDR3 spans 14 amino acids. In germline, CDR1 is MNHEY, CDR2 SVGAGI. Repertoires were generated with immunoSEQ multiplex PCR, while TCRdb's copy carries only in-frame clones and drops some. The table lists about 110,000 clones, around 90% of them singletons. Specimen: peripheral blood. The chain recombines TRBV6-5 with TRBJ2-6; D ambiguous. This TCR was recovered from a human donor in a cohort sampled during active COVID-19. The CDR3 is CASSFLSGANVLTF. CDR3 coding DNA: TGTGCCAGCAGTTTCCTCTCTGGGGCCAACGTCCTGACTTTC.